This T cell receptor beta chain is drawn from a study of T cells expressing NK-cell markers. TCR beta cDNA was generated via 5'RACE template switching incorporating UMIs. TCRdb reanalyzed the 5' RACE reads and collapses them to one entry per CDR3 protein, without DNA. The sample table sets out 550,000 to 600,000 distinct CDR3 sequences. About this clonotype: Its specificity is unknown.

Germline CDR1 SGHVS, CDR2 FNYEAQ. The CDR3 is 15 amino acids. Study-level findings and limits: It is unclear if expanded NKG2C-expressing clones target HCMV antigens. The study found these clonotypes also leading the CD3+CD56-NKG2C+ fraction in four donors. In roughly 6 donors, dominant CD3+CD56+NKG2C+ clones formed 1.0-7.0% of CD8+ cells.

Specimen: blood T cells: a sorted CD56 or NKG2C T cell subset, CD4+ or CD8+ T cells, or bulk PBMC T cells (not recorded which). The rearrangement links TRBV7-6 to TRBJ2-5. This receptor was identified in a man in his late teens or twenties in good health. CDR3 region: CASSLAPRPQETQYF.